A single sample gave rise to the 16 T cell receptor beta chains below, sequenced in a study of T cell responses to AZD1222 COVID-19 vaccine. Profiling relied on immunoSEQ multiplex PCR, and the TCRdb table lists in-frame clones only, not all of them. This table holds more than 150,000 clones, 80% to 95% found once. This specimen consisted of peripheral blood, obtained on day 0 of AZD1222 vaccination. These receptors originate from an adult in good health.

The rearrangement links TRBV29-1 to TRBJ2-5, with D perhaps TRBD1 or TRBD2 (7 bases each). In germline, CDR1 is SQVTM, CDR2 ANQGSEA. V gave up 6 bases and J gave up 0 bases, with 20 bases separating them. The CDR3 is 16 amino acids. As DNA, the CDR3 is TGCAGCGTGGGTACAGCGGGACAGCGCGACCAAGAGACCCAGTACTTC. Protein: CSVGTAGQRDQETQYF.

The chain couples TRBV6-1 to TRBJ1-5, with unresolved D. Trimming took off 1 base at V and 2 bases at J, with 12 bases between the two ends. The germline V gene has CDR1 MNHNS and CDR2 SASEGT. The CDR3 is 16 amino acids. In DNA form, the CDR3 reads TGTGCCAGCAGTGAAGGAATGGGAACAGGCAATCAGCCCCAGCATTTT. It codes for CASSEGMGTGNQPQHF.

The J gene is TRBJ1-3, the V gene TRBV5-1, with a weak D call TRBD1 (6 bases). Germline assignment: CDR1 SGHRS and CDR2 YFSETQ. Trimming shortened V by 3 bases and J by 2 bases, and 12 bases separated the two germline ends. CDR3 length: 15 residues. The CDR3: CASSSLPGAGNTIYF. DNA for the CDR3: TGCGCCAGCAGCTCCCTTCCAGGGGCTGGAAACACCATATATTTT. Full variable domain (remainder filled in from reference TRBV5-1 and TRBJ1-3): KAGVTQTPRYLIKTRGQQVTLSCSPISGHRSVSWYQQTPGQGLQFLFEYFSETQRNKGNFPGRFSGRQFSNSRSEMNVSTLELGDSALYLCASSSLPGAGNTIYFGEGSWLTVV.

The CDR3 nucleotides are TGTGCCAGCAGCCATATAGGACAGGGTGACTATGGCTACACCTTC. Amino acids: CASSHIGQGDYGYTF. The rearrangement joins TRBV7-9 to TRBJ1-2; TRBD1 matches 8 bases. The CDR3 is 15 amino acids. The germline V gene encodes CDR1 SEHNR and CDR2 FQNEAQ (reference sequence). Losses at the gene ends were 5 bases for V and 3 bases for J; bases not matched to a gene: 8.

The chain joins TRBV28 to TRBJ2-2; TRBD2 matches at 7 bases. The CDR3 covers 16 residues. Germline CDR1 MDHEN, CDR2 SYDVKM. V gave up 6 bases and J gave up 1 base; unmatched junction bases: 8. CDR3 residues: CASSRWGGRNTGELFF. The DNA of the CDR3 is TGTGCCAGCAGCCGCTGGGGGGGAAGGAACACCGGGGAGCTGTTTTTT. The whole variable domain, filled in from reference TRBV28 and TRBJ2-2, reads DVKVTQSSRYLVKRTGEKVFLECVQDMDHENMFWYRQDPGLGLRLIYFSYDVKMKEKGDIPEGYSVSREKKERFSLILESASTNQTSMYLCASSRWGGRNTGELFFGEGSRLTVL.

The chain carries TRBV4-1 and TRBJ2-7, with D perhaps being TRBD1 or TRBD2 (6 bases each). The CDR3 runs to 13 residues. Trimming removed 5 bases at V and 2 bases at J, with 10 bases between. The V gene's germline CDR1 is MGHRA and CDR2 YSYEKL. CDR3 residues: CASSEGGTYEQYF. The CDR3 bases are TGCGCCAGCAGCGAGGGGGGAACCTACGAGCAGTACTTC.

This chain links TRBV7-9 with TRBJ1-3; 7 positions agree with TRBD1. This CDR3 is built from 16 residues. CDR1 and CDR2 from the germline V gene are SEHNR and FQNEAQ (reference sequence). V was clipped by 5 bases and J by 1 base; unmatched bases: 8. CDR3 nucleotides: TGTGCCAGCAGCCCCAGGACAGGAAAATCTGGAAACACCATATATTTT. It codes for CASSPRTGKSGNTIYF.

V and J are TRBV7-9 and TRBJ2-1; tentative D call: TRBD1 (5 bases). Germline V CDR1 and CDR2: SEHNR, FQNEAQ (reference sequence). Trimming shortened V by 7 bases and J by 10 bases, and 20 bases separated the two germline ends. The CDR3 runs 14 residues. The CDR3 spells CASTLNSGHQEQFF. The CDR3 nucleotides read TGTGCCAGCACCTTGAACTCTGGACACCAAGAGCAGTTCTTC.

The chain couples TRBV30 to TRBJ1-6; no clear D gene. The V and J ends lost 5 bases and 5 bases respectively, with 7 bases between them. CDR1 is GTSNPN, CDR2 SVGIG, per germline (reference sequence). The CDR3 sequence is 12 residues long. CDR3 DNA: TGTGCCTGGTCTAGGGATAATTCACCCCTCCACTTT. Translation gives CAWSRDNSPLHF.

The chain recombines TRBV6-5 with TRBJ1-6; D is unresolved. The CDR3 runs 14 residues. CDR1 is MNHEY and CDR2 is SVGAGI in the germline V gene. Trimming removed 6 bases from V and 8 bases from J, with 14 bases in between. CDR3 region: CASSPPRWDSPLHF. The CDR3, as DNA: TGTGCCAGCAGCCCCCCCAGGTGGGATTCACCCCTCCACTTT.

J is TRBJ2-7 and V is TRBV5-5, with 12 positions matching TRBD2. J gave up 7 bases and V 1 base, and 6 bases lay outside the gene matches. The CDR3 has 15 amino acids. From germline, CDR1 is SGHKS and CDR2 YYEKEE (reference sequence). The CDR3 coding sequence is TGTGCCAGCAGCTTGTCGCGACTAGCGGGAGAGGAGCAGTACTTC. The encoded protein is CASSLSRLAGEEQYF. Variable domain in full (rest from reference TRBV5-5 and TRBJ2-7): DAGVTQSPTHLIKTRGQQVTLRCSPISGHKSVSWYQQVLGQGPQFIFQYYEKEERGRGNFPDRFSARQFPNYSSELNVNALLLGDSALYLCASSLSRLAGEEQYFGPGTRLTVT.

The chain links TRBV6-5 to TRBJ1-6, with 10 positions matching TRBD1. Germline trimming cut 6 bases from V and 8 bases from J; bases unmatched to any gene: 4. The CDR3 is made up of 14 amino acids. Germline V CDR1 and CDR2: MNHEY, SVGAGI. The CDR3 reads CASSRDRGYSPLHF. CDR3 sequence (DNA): TGTGCCAGCAGCCGGGACAGGGGTTATTCACCCCTCCACTTT.

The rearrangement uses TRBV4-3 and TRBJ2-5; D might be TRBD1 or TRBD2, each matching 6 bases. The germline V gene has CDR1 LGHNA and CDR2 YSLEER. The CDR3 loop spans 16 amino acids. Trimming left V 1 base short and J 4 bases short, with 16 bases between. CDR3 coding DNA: TGCGCCAGCAGCCAAGGAGGGGGGTCGGAAAGAGAGACCCAGTACTTC. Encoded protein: CASSQGGGSERETQYF.

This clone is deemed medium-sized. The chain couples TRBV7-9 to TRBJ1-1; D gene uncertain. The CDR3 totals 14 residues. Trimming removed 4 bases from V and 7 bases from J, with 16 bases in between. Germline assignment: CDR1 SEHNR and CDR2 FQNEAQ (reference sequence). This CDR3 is CASSSTGGKNEAFF. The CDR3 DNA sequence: TGTGCCAGCAGCTCAACCGGAGGCAAAAATGAAGCTTTCTTT.

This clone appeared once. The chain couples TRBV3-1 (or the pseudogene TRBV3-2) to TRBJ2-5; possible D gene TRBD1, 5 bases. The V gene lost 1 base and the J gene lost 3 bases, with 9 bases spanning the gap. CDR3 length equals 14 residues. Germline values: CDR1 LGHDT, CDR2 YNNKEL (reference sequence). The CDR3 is CASSQGQGKETQYF. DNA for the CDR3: TGTGCCAGCAGCCAAGGCCAGGGTAAAGAGACCCAGTACTTC.

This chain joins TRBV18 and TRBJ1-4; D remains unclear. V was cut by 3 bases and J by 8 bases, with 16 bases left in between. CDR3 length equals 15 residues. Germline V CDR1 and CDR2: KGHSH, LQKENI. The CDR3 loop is CASSPMDVLKEKLFF. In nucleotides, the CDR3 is TGTGCCAGCTCACCCATGGACGTCTTAAAGGAAAAACTGTTTTTT.